This is a list of T cell receptor beta chains from one sample in a study of T cell changes during pregnancy in multiple sclerosis. The assay was immunoSEQ multiplex PCR, and TCRdb's table has in-frame clones only and misses some. Here the sample spans around 33,000 clones, 85% to 90% being singletons. Sequencing used CD8+ T cells from peripheral blood mononuclear cells, obtained before pregnancy. The receptors come from a female donor with multiple sclerosis, enrolled in a pregnancy study. Each CDR3 is given with its conserved first and last residue. A D gene is named only where the DNA matches it firmly. Expanded clones get a size class; other rows say once, few or many, or leave the size out.

clone size: .
V gene: TRBV11-3
D gene: .
J gene: TRBJ2-3
CDR3 DNA: TGTGCCAGCAGCTCCCCTGCGGAACAGGGAGAGACAGATACGCAGTATTTT
CDR3 protein: CASSSPAEQGETDTQYF

clone size: few
V gene: TRBV4-1
D gene: TRBD2
J gene: TRBJ2-2
CDR3 DNA: TGCGCCAGCAGCCAGTCCTCCCGGGGGGCCGGGGAGCTGTTTTTT
CDR3 protein: CASSQSSRGAGELFF

clone size: few
V gene: TRBV6-5
D gene: .
J gene: TRBJ2-2
CDR3 DNA: TGTGCCAGCAGTTACGGGGAGACCGGGGAGCTGTTTTTT
CDR3 protein: CASSYGETGELFF

clone size: .
V gene: TRBV19
D gene: TRBD1
J gene: TRBJ2-2
CDR3 DNA: TGTGCCTCCAAGACAGGGACGCACACCGGGGAGCTGTTTTTT
CDR3 protein: CASKTGTHTGELFF

clone size: .
V gene: TRBV6-5
D gene: TRBD1
J gene: TRBJ1-4
CDR3 DNA: TGTGCCAGCAGCTCTAGACAGGGCGCTAATGAAAAACTGTTTTTT
CDR3 protein: CASSSRQGANEKLFF

clone size: .
V gene: TRBV7-6
D gene: TRBD1
J gene: TRBJ1-1
CDR3 DNA: TGTGCCAGCAGCCTGCGGGACAGCCTCCCTGAAGCTTTCTTT
CDR3 protein: CASSLRDSLPEAFF

clone size: .
V gene: TRBV9
D gene: .
J gene: TRBJ2-3
CDR3 DNA: TGTGCCAGCAGCTCCCTTGGAGGGATCACAGATACGCAGTATTTT
CDR3 protein: CASSSLGGITDTQYF

clone size: .
V gene: TRBV29-1
D gene: TRBD2
J gene: TRBJ2-4
CDR3 DNA: TGCAGCGTTGAAGGTGGGATAGCGGGGGGAGAGCTCCCAGCCAAAAACATTCAGTACTTC
CDR3 protein: CSVEGGIAGGELPAKNIQYF

clone size: few
V gene: TRBV19
D gene: TRBD2
J gene: TRBJ2-1
CDR3 DNA: TGTGCCAGTAGTCTCAATCCACTAGCGGGATCCCCCCCCCATGAGCAGTTCTTC
CDR3 protein: CASSLNPLAGSPPHEQFF

clone size: .
V gene: TRBV15
D gene: .
J gene: TRBJ1-5
CDR3 DNA: TGTGCCACCAGCAGAGATTACAGCACAGGGCAGAATCAGCCCCAGCATTTT
CDR3 protein: CATSRDYSTGQNQPQHF

clone size: .
V gene: TRBV6-6
D gene: .
J gene: TRBJ2-1
CDR3 DNA: TGTGCCAGCAGTTATTCGGGTTTCCACAATGAGCAGTTCTTC
CDR3 protein: CASSYSGFHNEQFF

clone size: .
V gene: TRBV27
D gene: .
J gene: TRBJ1-1
CDR3 DNA: TGTGCCAGCAGTTTAACGGTGAACACTGAAGCTTTCTTT
CDR3 protein: CASSLTVNTEAFF

clone size: once
V gene: TRBV7-9
D gene: TRBD1
J gene: TRBJ1-2
CDR3 DNA: TGTGCCAGCAGCTTGGGGACAGGGGAATTCTACACCTTC
CDR3 protein: CASSLGTGEFYTF

clone size: .
V gene: TRBV7-9
D gene: .
J gene: TRBJ2-7
CDR3 DNA: TGTGCCAGCAGCTTAGTGGGGCAAACCTACGAGCAGTACTTC
CDR3 protein: CASSLVGQTYEQYF

clone size: .
V gene: TRBV4-3
D gene: TRBD1
J gene: TRBJ1-6
CDR3 DNA: TGCGCCAGCAGCCCACAGGGGCCCTATAATTCACCCCTCCACTTT
CDR3 protein: CASSPQGPYNSPLHF

clone size: .
V gene: TRBV5-4
D gene: .
J gene: TRBJ2-7
CDR3 DNA: TGTGCCAGCAGCTTGGGGGCAGGCTACGAGCAGTACTTC
CDR3 protein: CASSLGAGYEQYF

clone size: .
V gene: TRBV7-6
D gene: TRBD2
J gene: TRBJ2-3
CDR3 DNA: TGTGCCAGCCGCGAAGACCCAGCGGGGGGCCTCACAGATACGCAGTATTTT
CDR3 protein: CASREDPAGGLTDTQYF

clone size: once
V gene: TRBV2
D gene: TRBD2
J gene: TRBJ2-7
CDR3 DNA: TGTGCCAGCAGTGAGGGTCAAGGGGAGGGCGAGCAGTACTTC
CDR3 protein: CASSEGQGEGEQYF

clone size: .
V gene: TRBV30
D gene: .
J gene: TRBJ2-7
CDR3 DNA: TGTGCCTGGAGTGTCGAGACAGTACTCCTCGAGCAGTACTTC
CDR3 protein: CAWSVETVLLEQYF

clone size: .
V gene: TRBV18
D gene: TRBD1
J gene: TRBJ1-2
CDR3 DNA: TGTGCCAGCTCACCTATCGGGGACAGCTATGGCTACACCTTC
CDR3 protein: CASSPIGDSYGYTF